The 3 T cell receptor beta chains listed next were all sequenced from one sample in a study of T cell responses to AZD1222 COVID-19 vaccine. Here immunoSEQ multiplex PCR was the method, and the copy in TCRdb shows in-frame clones only, minus some. The repertoire consists of 84,000 or so clones, with over 75% occurring once and the leading ten covering approximately 30%. Sequenced material: peripheral blood, taken on day 0 of AZD1222 vaccination. The receptors derive from an adult in good health.

The CDR3 here is CASSQAWQGNNEQFF. The CDR3 DNA is TGTGCCAGCTCACAGGCGTGGCAGGGAAACAATGAGCAGTTCTTC. This sequence joins TRBV18 and TRBJ2-1; D may be TRBD1 (5 bases). Germline V gene sequence: CDR1 KGHSH, CDR2 LQKENI. Trimming removed 4 bases from V and 5 bases from J, with 15 bases in between. The CDR3 runs to 15 residues.

This chain links TRBV15 with TRBJ2-7; 7 bases fit TRBD1. This CDR3 has 13 amino acids. The trim removed 8 bases at V and 4 bases at J, leaving 8 bases unmatched. The germline V gene encodes CDR1 LNHNV and CDR2 YYDKDF (reference sequence). The CDR3 here is CATAGTDPYEQYF. In DNA, the CDR3 is TGTGCCACCGCCGGGACAGATCCTTACGAGCAGTACTTC.

The chain employs TRBV27 and TRBJ1-4; D not resolved. CDR1 MNHEY and CDR2 SMNVEV come from the germline V gene (reference sequence). The CDR3 extends over 16 amino acids. Trimming removed 6 bases at V and 0 bases at J, with 14 bases between. The CDR3 here is CASSPYRVATNEKLFF. The CDR3, as DNA: TGTGCCAGCAGCCCTTATCGGGTAGCAACTAATGAAAAACTGTTTTTT.